Described below is a single TCR beta chain sequence and its context. Its antigen remains unknown. Via MiXCR, TCRdb re-called the 5' RACE reads, giving one row per CDR3 protein. The table shows around 430,000 distinct CDR3 sequences, with roughly 15% occurring only once. This sample is part of a study of T-cell memory formation after mild COVID-19. Study context: TCR clusters showed largely donor specificity. General study findings and limits: The finding that pre-infection memory included some responding clones suggested that cross-reactive memory joined.

Trimming cost V 5 bases and J 7 bases, with 20 bases left between them. Germline V CDR1 and CDR2: MNHEY, SVGAGI. The CDR3 runs 16 residues. The receptor was isolated from a man aged 18 to 30 who had mild COVID-19 (a few samples of this study predate the infection). Cell type and time point are not known. The sample was PBMCs or a T cell subset sorted from them (not recorded which). The gene calls are TRBV6-5 and TRBJ2-2, with a possible D match to TRBD2 (6 bases). The CDR3 DNA reads as TGTGCCAGCAGTCCCCCGCGGAGGGATCATAACGGGGAGCTGTTTTTT. Translating gives CASSPPRRDHNGELFF.